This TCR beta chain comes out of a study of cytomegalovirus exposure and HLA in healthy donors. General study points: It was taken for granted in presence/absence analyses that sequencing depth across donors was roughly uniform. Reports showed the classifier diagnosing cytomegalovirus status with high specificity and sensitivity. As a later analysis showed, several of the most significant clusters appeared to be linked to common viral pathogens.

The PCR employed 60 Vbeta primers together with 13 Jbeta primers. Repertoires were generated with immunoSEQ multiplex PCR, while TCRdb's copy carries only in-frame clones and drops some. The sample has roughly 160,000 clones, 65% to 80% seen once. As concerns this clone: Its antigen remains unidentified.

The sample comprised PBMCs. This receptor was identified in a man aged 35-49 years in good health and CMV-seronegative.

The CDR3 spells CASSYSQGHNQPQHF. The CDR3 DNA follows: TGTGCCAGCAGTTATAGCCAGGGACACAATCAGCCCCAGCATTTT. The genes are TRBV6-5 and TRBJ1-5; D perhaps matches TRBD1 (6 bases). Trimming cost V 3 bases and J 3 bases, with 12 bases left between them. This CDR3 comprises 15 residues. Germline-derived CDR1 and CDR2 are MNHEY and SVGAGI.